These 9 T cell receptor beta chains originate from one sample sequenced in a study of T cell responses to AZD1222 COVID-19 vaccine. Measured with immunoSEQ multiplex PCR; TCRdb has only the in-frame clones, and not every one. Counted here are around 190,000 clones, 70% to 90% occurring once; the ten biggest clones make up roughly 10%. Sample: peripheral blood, taken 28 days after the second AZD1222 dose. All receptors come from an adult who received the AZD1222 COVID-19 vaccine.

The CDR3 DNA follows: TGTGCCATCTCCTCGGGGCAACAAGAGACCCAGTACTTC. Its translation: CAISSGQQETQYF. The gene calls are TRBV10-3 and TRBJ2-5; D is possibly TRBD1 or TRBD2 (5 bases each). Germline V gene lookup returns CDR1 ENHRY and CDR2 SYGVKD. This CDR3 has 13 amino acids. V gave up 8 bases and J gave up 2 bases, with 12 bases separating them.

The chain joins TRBV4-1 to TRBJ2-2, with D perhaps TRBD1 (6 bases). CDR3 length: 17 amino acids. V lost 0 bases and J 5 bases, leaving 16 bases between the germline ends. Germline V lookup: CDR1 MGHRA, CDR2 YSYEKL. The CDR3 spells CASSQDRGRSTTGELFF. CDR3 coding DNA: TGCGCCAGCAGCCAAGATAGGGGGAGATCTACGACCGGGGAGCTGTTTTTT.

This chain connects TRBV2 to TRBJ1-2; TRBD1 matches at 8 bases. The CDR3 is made up of 13 amino acids. V shed 5 bases and J 8 bases; nucleotides not matched to a gene: 7. In germline, CDR1 is SNHLY, CDR2 FYNNEI. The CDR3: CASSIGQGGGYTF. CDR3 sequence (DNA): TGTGCCAGCAGTATAGGACAGGGAGGGGGCTACACCTTC.

The rearrangement links TRBV19 to TRBJ2-6, with 9 nucleotides matching TRBD1. Germline CDR1 LNHDA, CDR2 SQIVND (reference sequence). The CDR3 spans 18 residues. Trimming cost V 5 bases and J 4 bases; bases outside gene matches: 12. CDR3: CASSLYQQGAAGANVLTF. CDR3 coding DNA: TGTGCCAGTAGTCTCTACCAACAGGGGGCTGCGGGGGCCAACGTCCTGACTTTC.

V usage is TRBV28 and J usage is TRBJ1-4; unclear D gene. Germline V gene lookup returns CDR1 MDHEN and CDR2 SYDVKM. The CDR3 loop spans 14 amino acids. The V end was cut by 6 bases, the J end by 8 bases, with 16 bases between. CDR3 sequence: CASSPAFMGEKLFF. In DNA, the CDR3 is TGTGCCAGCAGCCCAGCTTTTATGGGGGAAAAACTGTTTTTT.

The chain is built from TRBV30 and TRBJ2-5; D unresolved. Between the trimmed V and J ends, which lost 0 bases and 2 bases, there was a span of 7 bases. CDR1 is GTSNPN and CDR2 is SVGIG in the germline V gene (reference sequence). The CDR3 runs 13 residues. The CDR3 nucleotides are TGTGCCTGGAGTGTTAGACCACAAGAGACCCAGTACTTC. This gives the protein CAWSVRPQETQYF.

The chain employs TRBV19 and TRBJ1-5; D may be TRBD1 (6 bases). V was shortened by 3 bases and J by 8 bases, with 11 bases between the two germline ends. This CDR3 spans 13 amino acids. The germline V gene encodes CDR1 LNHDA and CDR2 SQIVND (reference sequence). DNA of the CDR3: TGTGCCAGTAGTATCAGGACAGAGGAGCCCCAGCATTTT. Translated, it gives CASSIRTEEPQHF.

This clone has just a few counts. V usage is TRBV5-6 and J usage is TRBJ2-7; the match to TRBD1 covers 12 bases. This CDR3 comprises 16 residues. CDR1 is SGHDT, CDR2 YYEEEE, per germline. Germline trimming cut 1 base from V and 7 bases from J; bases unmatched to any gene: 9. In DNA form, the CDR3 reads TGTGCCAGCAGCTTGTTTGTGGGACAGGGGGCAGAGGAGCAGTACTTC. This gives the protein CASSLFVGQGAEEQYF.

This chain joins TRBV6-2 or TRBV6-3 and TRBJ1-1; TRBD1 matches 9 bases. V gave up 4 bases and J gave up 0 bases; unmatched junction bases: 3. CDR3 size: 15 residues. CDR1 MNHEY and CDR2 SVGEGT come from the germline V gene. The CDR3 sequence: CASSLQGALNTEAFF. In DNA, the CDR3 is TGTGCCAGCAGTTTACAGGGGGCCCTGAACACTGAAGCTTTCTTT.